What follows describes a single TCR beta chain. Its antigen is currently unknown. One end of the junction fails to match germline, which may point to a read error. The template used for profiling TCR beta VDJ and CDR3 was genomic DNA. TCRdb processed the reads anew with MiXCR; each CDR3 protein has one entry. The table shows around 200,000 distinct CDR3 sequences, with approximately 48% occurring only once. The sample originates from a study of CD8+CD57+ T cells in acquired aplastic anemia. Findings and caveats of the study: The same twenty-nine CD8+ CDR3 sequences occurred in patients and in controls.

Germline lookup yields CDR1 WNHNN and CDR2 SYGVQD (reference sequence). This CDR3 has 15 residues. Patients chosen for sequencing had CD8+CD57+ cells that had expanded, as shown by flow cytometry. Each patient gave a blood sample that was collected before any therapy had been received. This chain connects TRBV10-1 to TRBJ1-5, with a tentative D call TRBD1 (6 bases). Input material: sorted CD4+, CD8+, or CD8+CD57+ T cells (not recorded which) from PBMCs. The clonotype comes from a human donor with aplastic anemia. In DNA form, the CDR3 reads TGCGCCGGCAGGAAACAGGGAATAGCCAATCAGCCCCAGCATTTT. Residues: CAGRKQGIANQPQHF.